This TCR beta chain is drawn from a study of T-cell memory formation after mild COVID-19. TCR alpha and TCR beta cDNA libraries with sample barcodes and UMIs came from 5'RACE using constant-segment primers. TCRdb re-called the 5' RACE reads through MiXCR, storing one row per CDR3 protein. This table holds fewer than 250,000 distinct CDR3 sequences, roughly a tenth found once. The V and J ends lost 8 bases and 7 bases respectively, with 18 bases between them. The CDR3 spans 13 residues. CDR1 is MNHNY and CDR2 is SVGAGI in the germline V gene (reference sequence). The material sequenced was PBMCs or a T cell subset sorted from them (not recorded which). This chain links TRBV6-6 with TRBJ2-7; TRBD2 might be the D (5 bases). The clonotype comes from a man aged 18 to 29 who had mild COVID-19 (a few samples of this study predate the infection). Cell type and time point are not known. CDR3 sequence reads: CASSWASSGEQYV. The CDR3 region has the DNA TGTGCCAGCTCGTGGGCTTCCTCGGGGGAGCAGTACGTC.